In this sample, the clone carrying this T cell receptor (beta chain) turned up a few times. Its antigen remains unidentified. The germline V and J ends were trimmed by 1 base and 0 bases, with 7 bases remaining between them. Germline lookup yields CDR1 MNHEY and CDR2 SMNVEV (reference sequence). This CDR3 is built from 15 residues. This entry comes from a study of response to subunit inactivated influenza vaccine. General observations from the study: New T cells are recruited in small numbers by each seasonal influenza vaccination, according to the authors' suggestion.

TCRdb redid the calling of the RT-PCR reads with MiXCR, one entry per CDR3 protein. The sample carries approximately 530,000 distinct CDR3 sequences, approximately 12% recorded once. Sequencing used PBMCs from blood, obtained 40 to 50 days after vaccination. This receptor was taken from a man over 45 who received an inactivated influenza vaccine. V and J are TRBV27 and TRBJ2-1; either TRBD1 or TRBD2 may fit D (5 bases each). The CDR3 DNA reads as TGTGCCAGCAGTTTATGGGGGAGCTCCTACAATGAGCAGTTCTTC. Protein sequence: CASSLWGSSYNEQFF.